The table lists the clone carrying this T cell receptor beta chain with a count of one. Its antigen is unidentified. This sample was taken from a study of T cell responses to AZD1222 COVID-19 vaccine. The assay was immunoSEQ multiplex PCR, and TCRdb's table has in-frame clones only and misses some. The sample shows tens of thousands of clones, 75% to 90% of them seen only once. CDR3 size: 18 residues. Overall study findings and caveats: Distributed over spike, vaccine-associated CD4 TCRs predominated at 160-218 and 743-854.

V is TRBV7-5 and J is TRBJ1-2; TRBD1 is the table's D call, not checked against the DNA. TRBV7-5 is labeled a pseudogene. The TCR comes from an adult in good health. Specimen: peripheral blood, collected on day 0 of AZD1222 vaccination. The CDR3 loop reads CVRSSAGNPPLPSDGYTF. The CDR3 DNA reads TGTGTCAGAAGCTCGGCAGGGAATCCCCCCCTACCATCGGATGGCTACACCTTC.